The clone carrying this T cell receptor (beta chain) was detected a few times. These data are taken from a study of T cells after yellow fever vaccination. J gave up 5 bases and V 1 base, and 5 bases lay outside the gene matches. This CDR3 region has 15 residues. CDR1 is LNHNV, CDR2 YYDKDF, per germline (reference sequence). TCRdb itself ran the 5' RACE reads through MiXCR, one entry per CDR3 protein. The repertoire holds some 300,000 distinct CDR3 sequences, roughly 4% seen once, with around 24% in the top ten. Sequencing was performed on PBMCs, taken on the day of the yellow fever booster vaccination. The gene calls are TRBV15 and TRBJ2-3, with 8 bases matching TRBD2. The source of this sequence is a man younger than 35 who received the YFV17D yellow fever vaccine. CDR3 residues: CATSRVGGAQDTQYF. The CDR3 coding sequence is TGTGCCACCAGCAGAGTCGGGGGGGCCCAAGATACGCAGTATTTT.